This T cell receptor beta chain was captured by sequencing in a study of blood T cell repertoires in COVID-19. Study as a whole: T cells, B-cell-depleted T cells, or PBMCs provided the cDNA or gDNA that served as material.

The authors' processing: Counts of nucleated cells, estimated from reference gene primer amplification, were obtained. Clones were sequenced by immunoSEQ multiplex PCR, and TCRdb holds only the in-frame ones, with some missing. D and trimming come from the DNA, and the V and J calls and clone size come from that table. This sample has fewer than 500,000 clones; roughly 87% occur once, and the top ten carry approximately 2%. Participants came from roughly 25 US areas, aged about 18 to 95 years. Trimming took 3 bases from V and 0 from J; bases not matched to a gene: 13. This CDR3 spans 18 amino acids. Germline lookup yields CDR1 GTSNPN and CDR2 SVGIG (reference sequence).

The chain uses TRBV30 and TRBJ2-2; 7 bases line up with TRBD1. The origin of this receptor is a woman between 18 and 29 years old with acute COVID-19. The sequenced sample was PBMCs or T cells enriched from blood (not recorded which). CDR3 in DNA: TGTGCCTGGAGGCTCGATTTAGGGACAGAGACGAACACCGGGGAGCTGTTTTTT. Its translation is CAWRLDLGTETNTGELFF.